This TCR beta chain was captured in a study of beta chain features in type 1 diabetes. General study findings and limits: VDJ junctions from patients with type 1 diabetes contained fewer insertions and more deletions. Shorter templates may be favored by PCR, equally so in patients and controls.

This clone appeared a few times. What it binds is unknown. Expressed TCRB transcripts were sequenced because the entire RNA isolate underwent reverse transcription. Produced via immunoSEQ multiplex PCR; TCRdb's table is partial and in-frame only. This sample has around 400,000 clones; approximately 12% occur once, and the top ten carry around 0.02%. The J segment lost 10 bases and the V segment lost 0 bases, leaving 12 bases of the junction unmatched. The CDR3 totals 15 residues. Germline CDR1 reads GTSNPN; CDR2 reads SVGIG (reference sequence). A heparinised blood draw that averaged around 110 mL was obtained once from each donor.

V is TRBV30 and J is TRBJ2-3; 8 bases are shared with TRBD2. This sequence was found in a man aged 18 to 35 in good health. Input material: naive CD4+ T cells from blood. Here the CDR3 DNA reads TGTGCCTGGAGTGTCAAAATAGCGGGATGGGATGCGCAGTATTTT. Translating gives CAWSVKIAGWDAQYF.